This T cell receptor (beta chain) was sequenced in a study of blood T cell repertoires in COVID-19. Study information: PBMCs, B-cell-depleted T cells, or T cells were the source of the cDNA or gDNA that made up the material.

In the authors' methods: Using reference gene primer amplification, nucleated cell counts were estimated. Clones were sequenced by immunoSEQ multiplex PCR, and TCRdb holds only the in-frame ones, with some missing. That table supplies the V and J calls and clone size; D and trimming were determined from the DNA. This sample has about 140,000 clones, with approximately 73% found just once. Germline values: CDR1 SGHNT, CDR2 YENEEA. The CDR3 is made up of 12 amino acids. Trimming cost V 4 bases and J 10 bases; bases outside gene matches: 3. The TCR comes from a man aged 60 to 69 with acute or convalescent COVID-19. The chain is built from TRBV11-3 and TRBJ2-1, with 8 positions matching TRBD1. Sequenced material: peripheral blood. The CDR3 nucleotides are TGTGCCAGCAGCTCAGGGGGCCACGAGCAGTTCTTC. Its translation is CASSSGGHEQFF.